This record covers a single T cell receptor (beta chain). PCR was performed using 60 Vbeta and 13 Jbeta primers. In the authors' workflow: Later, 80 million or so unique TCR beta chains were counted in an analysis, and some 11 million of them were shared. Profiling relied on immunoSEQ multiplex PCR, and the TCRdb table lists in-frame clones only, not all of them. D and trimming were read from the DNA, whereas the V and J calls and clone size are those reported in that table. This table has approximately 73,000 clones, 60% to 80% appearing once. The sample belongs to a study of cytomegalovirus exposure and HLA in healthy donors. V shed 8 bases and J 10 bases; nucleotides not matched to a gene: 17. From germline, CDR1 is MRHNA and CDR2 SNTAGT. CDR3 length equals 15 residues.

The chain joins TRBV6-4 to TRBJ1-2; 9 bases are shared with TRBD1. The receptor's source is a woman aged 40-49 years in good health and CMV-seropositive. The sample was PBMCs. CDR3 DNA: TGTGCCAGCGCTCGCTCTCCGGGACAGGGTCTCTCCTACACCTTC. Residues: CASARSPGQGLSYTF.